Below are 30 T cell receptor beta chains sequenced from a single sample in a study of cytomegalovirus exposure and HLA in healthy donors. Amplification used 60 Vbeta primers and 13 Jbeta primers. Generated by immunoSEQ multiplex PCR, the TCRdb table keeps only in-frame clones and is missing some. Of approximately 140,000 clones listed, 80% are singletons. The sequenced sample was PBMCs. Receptor source: a man in his forties in good health and CMV-seropositive.

This clone was counted a single time. This chain uses TRBV6-5 with TRBJ1-5, with D possibly TRBD1 on 5 matching bases. Per germline, CDR1 MNHEY and CDR2 SVGAGI. The V gene lost 6 bases and the J gene lost 4 bases, with 13 bases spanning the gap. CDR3 length equals 14 residues. CDR3 region: CASSRGGENQPQHF. The CDR3 DNA follows: TGTGCCAGCAGCCGGGGGGGGGAGAATCAGCCCCAGCATTTT.

The rearrangement joins TRBV7-6 to TRBJ2-7; D is undetermined. V was pared by 3 bases and J by 2 bases, with 11 bases between. The CDR3 extends over 14 amino acids. Germline V gives CDR1 SGHVS, CDR2 FNYEAQ. CDR3 amino acids: CASSLRMETYEQYF. In DNA, the CDR3 is TGTGCCAGCAGCTTGCGGATGGAAACCTACGAGCAGTACTTC.

V usage is TRBV2 and J usage is TRBJ1-5, with TRBD1 as a possible D gene (5 bases). The germline gives CDR1 SNHLY, CDR2 FYNNEI. The CDR3 extends over 16 amino acids. The ends were cut back, 6 bases at V and 0 bases at J, with 15 bases in the middle. The CDR3 nucleotides are TGTGCCAGCAGGGCCGGAGGAGGGGCTAGCAATCAGCCCCAGCATTTT. Protein: CASRAGGGASNQPQHF.

This chain uses TRBV4-3 with TRBJ1-4; TRBD1 matches 8 bases. Per germline, CDR1 LGHNA and CDR2 YSLEER. Trimming removed 1 base from V and 6 bases from J; junction bases left unmatched: 1. The CDR3 is 14 residues long. The CDR3 reads CASSQGQGYEKLFF. CDR3 sequence (DNA): TGCGCCAGCAGCCAAGGACAGGGGTATGAAAAACTGTTTTTT.

The chain combines TRBV6-5 with TRBJ2-7; tentative D call: TRBD1 (5 bases). V gave up 8 bases and J gave up 1 base, with 12 bases separating them. This CDR3 spans 13 amino acids. Germline V gene lookup returns CDR1 MNHEY and CDR2 SVGAGI. The CDR3 protein is CASGAGPSYEQYF. CDR3 sequence (DNA): TGTGCCAGCGGGGCAGGGCCGTCCTACGAGCAGTACTTC.

The sample holds a few counts of this clone. This chain joins TRBV27 and TRBJ2-3; D ambiguous. Trimming took 7 bases from V and 0 from J, leaving 8 bases between them. Germline V CDR1 and CDR2: MNHEY, SMNVEV (reference sequence). The CDR3 runs 13 residues. The CDR3 loop is CASTRTSTDTQYF. For the CDR3, the DNA is TGTGCCAGCACCCGAACTAGCACAGATACGCAGTATTTT.

The V gene is TRBV7-2, the J gene TRBJ2-7; tentatively, D is TRBD2 (8 bases). V was cut by 3 bases and J by 2 bases, with 14 bases left in between. This CDR3 is 15 amino acids long. CDR1 and CDR2 from the germline V gene are SGHTA and FQGNSA. CDR3 loop: CASSFGTRGPYEQYF. DNA for the CDR3: TGTGCCAGCAGCTTCGGGACTAGGGGGCCCTACGAGCAGTACTTC.

The CDR3 sequence is CASSLWAGLAGGNEQFF. CDR3 bases: TGTGCCAGCAGCTTGTGGGCCGGACTAGCGGGAGGGAATGAGCAGTTCTTC. The chain has TRBV5-8 and TRBJ2-1; 15 bases agree with TRBD2. J gave up 7 bases and V 1 base, and 6 bases lay outside the gene matches. The CDR3 contains 17 residues. The germline gives CDR1 SGHTS, CDR2 YDEGEE.

The CDR3 here is CASSRRGQGGYEQYF. DNA for the CDR3: TGTGCCAGCAGTCGAAGGGGACAGGGGGGATACGAGCAGTACTTC. The chain couples TRBV27 to TRBJ2-7; 11 nucleotides align to TRBD1. V was pared by 5 bases and J by 4 bases, with 7 bases of the junction left unmatched. CDR3 length: 15 amino acids. CDR1 MNHEY and CDR2 SMNVEV come from the germline V gene (reference sequence).

The rearrangement links TRBV27 to TRBJ1-2; TRBD1 matches at 8 bases. CDR3 length equals 14 residues. With 3 bases clipped from V and 8 bases from J, the junction kept 8 bases outside the gene matches. The germline CDR1 and CDR2 sequences are MNHEY and SMNVEV (reference sequence). The CDR3 here is CASSFHRDRMGYTF. DNA for the CDR3: TGTGCCAGCAGTTTCCACCGGGACAGGATGGGCTACACCTTC.

This chain joins TRBV7-9 and TRBJ1-2; D gene unclear. V was clipped by 5 bases and J by 3 bases, with 7 bases between them. Germline V CDR1 and CDR2: SEHNR, FQNEAQ (reference sequence). The CDR3 is made up of 12 amino acids. The CDR3 DNA reads as TGTGCCAGCAGCCCAGCGGACTATGGCTACACCTTC. Translating it yields CASSPADYGYTF.

This chain joins TRBV28 and TRBJ2-5; 7 bases line up with TRBD1. The junction had 8 bases not matched to a gene; V was cut back by 3 bases and J by 4 bases. The CDR3 sequence is 15 residues long. Germline V gene lookup returns CDR1 MDHEN and CDR2 SYDVKM. This CDR3 reads CASSLDRGGRETQYF. CDR3 nucleotides: TGTGCCAGCAGTTTGGACAGAGGGGGCAGAGAGACCCAGTACTTC.

The chain combines TRBV6-5 with TRBJ2-1; D not resolved. V lost 5 bases, J lost 3 bases, and 8 bases lay in between. Germline CDR1 and CDR2: MNHEY and SVGAGI. This CDR3 contains 13 residues. The chain's CDR3 is CASSLNSYNEQFF. The DNA for the CDR3 is TGTGCCAGCAGTCTTAACAGCTACAATGAGCAGTTCTTC.

The gene calls are TRBV18 and TRBJ1-2; TRBD1 aligns across 10 bases. The germline CDR1 and CDR2 sequences are KGHSH and LQKENI. V lost 6 bases, J lost 0 bases, and 7 bases stayed unmatched. The CDR3 length is 16 residues. This CDR3 is CASSPPGQGTNYGYTF. CDR3 DNA: TGTGCCAGCTCCCCCCCGGGACAGGGGACTAACTATGGCTACACCTTC.

This clone came up once. This chain joins TRBV6-5 and TRBJ1-1, with 9 positions matching TRBD1. The germline gives CDR1 MNHEY, CDR2 SVGAGI. CDR3 length equals 15 residues. With V trimmed by 6 bases and J by 6 bases, 11 bases remained unmatched. CDR3 region: CASRYEGTGSSEAFF. As DNA, the CDR3 is TGTGCCAGCAGATACGAAGGGACAGGGAGCTCTGAAGCTTTCTTT.

This clone was seen only a few times. The chain links TRBV19 to TRBJ1-4, with a tentative D call TRBD1 (6 bases). The CDR3 totals 14 residues. Germline assignment: CDR1 LNHDA and CDR2 SQIVND (reference sequence). The V and J ends lost 7 bases and 0 bases respectively, with 9 bases between them. The CDR3 nucleotides read TGTGCCAGTAAGGGGGAAGCAACTAATGAAAAACTGTTTTTT. This gives the protein CASKGEATNEKLFF.

The table lists this clone with a few counts. The chain couples TRBV30 to TRBJ2-1; D perhaps matches TRBD2 (5 bases). CDR1 is GTSNPN and CDR2 is SVGIG in the germline V gene (reference sequence). The germline V and J ends were trimmed by 4 bases and 9 bases, with 16 bases remaining between them. The CDR3 runs 13 residues. The CDR3 region is CAWTILADGEQFF. The CDR3 DNA follows: TGTGCCTGGACTATTCTAGCAGATGGTGAGCAGTTCTTC.

This chain connects TRBV7-2 to TRBJ2-7; TRBD1 agrees at 11 bases. CDR1 and CDR2 from the germline V gene are SGHTA and FQGNSA. The J segment lost 7 bases and the V segment lost 4 bases, leaving 12 bases of the junction unmatched. The length of the CDR3 is 16 residues. CDR3 coding DNA: TGTGCCAGCAGCTCAAATCCGGGACAGGGGGACCCAGAGCAGTACTTC. It encodes CASSSNPGQGDPEQYF.

The chain carries TRBV18 and TRBJ1-6; D call uncertain. CDR3 length equals 15 residues. Trimming removed 3 bases at V and 7 bases at J, with 13 bases between. Germline V CDR1 and CDR2: KGHSH, LQKENI. The CDR3 sequence is CASSPGSVANSPLHF. CDR3 in DNA: TGTGCCAGCTCACCCGGCAGCGTGGCCAATTCACCCCTCCACTTT.

The chain links TRBV6-5 to TRBJ2-3, with a tentative D call TRBD2 (5 bases). The CDR3 has 14 amino acids. Germline V gives CDR1 MNHEY, CDR2 SVGAGI. V shed 5 bases and J shed 3 bases, with 12 bases lying between them. The chain's CDR3 is CASSRRTGTDTQYF. Written as DNA, the CDR3 is TGTGCCAGCAGTCGAAGGACGGGGACAGATACGCAGTATTTT.

This clone was seen once. The genes are TRBV7-2 and TRBJ2-7; 8 nucleotides line up with TRBD1. Germline V CDR1 and CDR2: SGHTA, FQGNSA. This CDR3 spans 16 amino acids. V dropped 3 bases and J dropped 0; count of bases not matched to a gene: 7. This CDR3 is CASSFPRTGSSYEQYF. DNA for the CDR3: TGTGCCAGCAGCTTCCCCCGGACAGGGAGCTCCTACGAGCAGTACTTC.

The chain links TRBV7-9 to TRBJ1-3; D call uncertain. The V gene lost 1 base and the J gene lost 0 bases, with 16 bases spanning the gap. CDR3 length: 18 amino acids. CDR1 and CDR2 from the germline V gene are SEHNR and FQNEAQ (reference sequence). This CDR3 reads CASSLVLSSVFSGNTIYF. CDR3 sequence (DNA): TGTGCCAGCAGCTTAGTTCTTTCCAGTGTATTCTCTGGAAACACCATATATTTT.

This clone was seen only once. This sample includes further DNA sequences coding for the same CDR3. The CDR3 here is CASSLGGGTEAFF. In DNA, the CDR3 is TGTGCCAGCAGCTTGGGGGGGGGCACTGAAGCTTTCTTT. The chain recombines TRBV5-4 with TRBJ1-1; a weak D match, TRBD1 (5 bases). The V and J ends lost 0 bases and 4 bases respectively, with 7 bases between them. The CDR3 has 13 residues. In germline, CDR1 is SGHNT, CDR2 YYREEE (reference sequence).

The chain combines TRBV5-6 with TRBJ1-2, with unresolved D. Trimming removed 2 bases from V and 4 bases from J, with 9 bases in between. The CDR3 runs to 13 residues. Per germline, CDR1 SGHDT and CDR2 YYEEEE. The CDR3 DNA sequence: TGTGCCAGCAGCTTAACAGCCCCCTATGGCTACACCTTC. Protein: CASSLTAPYGYTF.

The chain recombines TRBV5-4 with TRBJ2-1, with 7 bases matching TRBD1. Per the germline V gene, CDR1 is SGHNT and CDR2 is YYREEE (reference sequence). V trimming: 3 bases; J trimming: 1 base; junction bases outside the gene matches: 4. The CDR3 consists of 15 residues. CDR3 residues: CASSSSGGSYNEQFF. In DNA, the CDR3 is TGTGCCAGCAGCTCGTCAGGGGGATCCTACAATGAGCAGTTCTTC.

The CDR3 reads CASSYSGISEAFF. The CDR3 nucleotides read TGTGCCAGCAGTTACTCCGGGATAAGTGAAGCTTTCTTT. The chain carries TRBV6-5 and TRBJ1-1; D call uncertain. Trimming removed 0 bases at V and 7 bases at J, with 9 bases between. The CDR3 sequence is 13 residues long. CDR1 and CDR2 (germline): MNHEY, SVGAGI.

The V gene is TRBV19, the J gene TRBJ2-2, with a tentative D call TRBD1 (5 bases). CDR3 length: 15 residues. Per the germline V gene, CDR1 is LNHDA and CDR2 is SQIVND (reference sequence). Between the trimmed V and J ends, which lost 4 bases and 4 bases, there was a span of 13 bases. The CDR3 region is CASSTPRVTTGELFF. CDR3 DNA sequence: TGTGCCAGTAGTACACCCAGGGTCACCACCGGGGAGCTGTTTTTT.

The J gene is TRBJ1-1, the V gene TRBV5-6; 8 bases are a match to TRBD1. V shed 0 bases and J 1 base; nucleotides not matched to a gene: 5. Germline V gene data show CDR1 as SGHDT and CDR2 as YYEEEE. The CDR3 length is 16 residues. The CDR3, as DNA: TGTGCCAGCAGCTTGGACAGGGGGTGGGGGAACACTGAAGCTTTCTTT. Its translation: CASSLDRGWGNTEAFF.

This rearrangement joins TRBV5-1 to TRBJ1-1; D unclear. The V end was cut by 4 bases, the J end by 7 bases, with 14 bases between. Germline CDR1 and CDR2: SGHRS and YFSETQ. The CDR3 sequence is 13 residues long. The CDR3 protein is CASSENRGFEAFF. CDR3 coding DNA: TGCGCCAGCAGCGAGAACCGGGGATTTGAAGCTTTCTTT.

The V call is TRBV5-1, the J call TRBJ2-5; tentatively, D is TRBD2 (5 bases). The CDR3 length is 14 residues. Germline CDR1 SGHRS, CDR2 YFSETQ. V was shortened by 7 bases and J by 5 bases, with 18 bases between the two germline ends. CDR3 sequence: CASGHTSLIETQYF. The CDR3 nucleotides are TGCGCCAGCGGCCATACTAGTCTCATTGAGACCCAGTACTTC.